The present T cell receptor (beta chain) was sequenced within a study of blood T cell repertoires in COVID-19. This clone was detected a few times. V lost 5 bases to trimming and J lost 6 bases, with 13 bases between them. Germline V gene data show CDR1 as MNHEY and CDR2 as SVGEGT. The CDR3 loop spans 13 amino acids. The assay was immunoSEQ multiplex PCR, and TCRdb's table has in-frame clones only and misses some. The sample consists of 200,000 to 250,000 clones, about 82% of them appearing once. Seattle cases were enrolled at active infection and followed longitudinally. The sequence came from a woman aged 70-85 years with COVID-19, enrolled during active disease. The sample taken for sequencing was peripheral blood. V and J are TRBV6-2 or TRBV6-3 and TRBJ1-2; a weak D match, TRBD1 (6 bases). The CDR3 loop is CASSQTGLDGYTF. The CDR3 bases are TGTGCCAGCAGTCAAACAGGGTTGGATGGCTACACCTTC.